Sequencing of this T cell receptor (beta chain) was carried out in a study of tumor and adjacent non-tumor tissue in lung cancer. As for the study in general: Patients comprised 12 adenocarcinoma, a couple of squamous cell carcinoma and 1 small cell lung cancer.

No cell sorting was done before RNA was extracted from the tissue. This non-tumor lung sample came from over 3 cm beyond the tumor edge. A modified ARM-PCR protocol with three rounds of nested PCR amplified TCRbeta. TCRdb itself ran the multiplex PCR reads through MiXCR, one entry per CDR3 protein. Found here are 90,000 to 100,000 distinct CDR3 sequences, around three quarters of them singletons; the top ten hold less than 40%. The study's findings and limits: In normal lung, the top 100 clones were significantly more dominant than in tumor. Tumor TCR diversity, when higher, was linked to shorter survival.

With respect to this clonotype: Its target is not known. At one end, the junction sequence differs from germline, possibly due to a read error.

This CDR3 has 14 amino acids. Looked up from germline, CDR1 is SGHNT and CDR2 is YENEEA. This sequence was found in a man aged 55 to 70 with small cell lung cancer. The rearrangement joins TRBV11-3 to TRBJ2-3; possible D gene TRBD2, 5 bases. The sequencing sample was made of distant non-tumor lung tissue. In DNA form, the CDR3 reads TGTGCCAGCAGTCACCGGGATGAGTGGGATACACAGTATTTT. This gives the protein CASSHRDEWDTQYF.